This is a list of T cell receptor beta chains from one sample in a study of PD-L1 blockade in urothelial cancer. Only in-frame clones appear in the TCRdb table, and some are missing; sequencing was by immunoSEQ multiplex PCR. In the table there are about 120,000 clones, roughly 82% of which are singletons. This specimen consisted of PBMCs, obtained around atezolizumab (anti-PD-L1) treatment. The receptor source for this set is a middle-aged man with urothelial cancer. Both conserved end residues are part of each CDR3. The D gene is left open where the match is weak. Rows give clone size only sometimes, using once, few, many, or a class for an expanded clone.

J gene,clone size,D gene,V gene,CDR3 protein,CDR3 DNA
TRBJ1-6,-,-,TRBV27,CASSLRVESPLHF,TGTGCCAGCAGTTTGAGGGTCGAGTCACCCCTCCACTTT
TRBJ2-5,-,TRBD2,TRBV7-7,CASSFPWSREQETQYF,TGTGCTAGCAGCTTCCCGTGGTCGCGGGAGCAAGAGACCCAGTACTTC
TRBJ1-1,-,TRBD1,TRBV2,CASRNRGPNTEAFF,TGTGCCAGCAGAAACAGGGGGCCGAACACTGAAGCTTTCTTT
TRBJ2-7,-,TRBD2,TRBV5-5,CASSHSGRLYEQYF,TGTGCCAGCAGCCATAGCGGGAGACTGTACGAGCAGTACTTC
TRBJ1-1,-,-,TRBV2,CASSESRDTEAFF,TGTGCCAGCAGTGAATCTAGAGACACTGAAGCTTTCTTT
TRBJ2-7,-,TRBD2,TRBV4-1,CASSQETAGVDEQYF,TGCGCCAGCAGCCAAGAAACAGCGGGAGTGGACGAGCAGTACTTC
TRBJ2-2,-,-,TRBV5-1,CASSLGGAVAAGELFF,TGCGCCAGCAGCTTGGGGGGAGCAGTCGCAGCCGGGGAGCTGTTTTTT
TRBJ2-1,-,TRBD2,TRBV10-3,CAIRRTSGNGEQFF,TGTGCCATCAGAAGGACTAGCGGGAATGGAGAGCAGTTCTTC
TRBJ2-3,-,-,TRBV7-9,CASSFGTDTQYF,TGTGCCAGCAGCTTCGGCACAGATACGCAGTATTTT
TRBJ1-1,-,TRBD1,TRBV30,CAWSLDRVNTEAFF,TGTGCCTGGAGTCTGGACAGGGTGAACACTGAAGCTTTCTTT
TRBJ2-7,-,TRBD1,TRBV2,CASRGTGYYEQYF,TGTGCCAGCAGAGGGACAGGATACTACGAGCAGTACTTC
TRBJ2-3,-,-,TRBV5-4,CASSTGTVTQYF,TGTGCCAGCAGCACAGGGACGGTTACGCAGTATTTT
TRBJ1-6,-,-,TRBV6-1,CASTERYSYNSPLHF,TGTGCCAGCACGGAGCGATACTCCTATAATTCACCCCTCCACTTT
TRBJ2-4,-,TRBD1,TRBV5-1,CASSVRQGGNIQYF,TGCGCCAGCAGCGTGCGACAGGGTGGAAACATTCAGTACTTC
TRBJ1-6,-,-,TRBV4-1,CASSQGLSPLHF,TGCGCCAGCAGCCAAGGACTTTCACCCCTCCACTTT
TRBJ2-1,few,-,TRBV14,CASSQEGAPSLGEQFF,TGTGCCAGCAGCCAAGAAGGGGCCCCTAGTCTGGGTGAGCAGTTCTTC
TRBJ2-7,-,TRBD1,TRBV11-3,CASSFGQGNYEQYF,TGTGCCAGCAGCTTCGGACAGGGTAACTACGAGCAGTACTTC
TRBJ2-6,-,-,TRBV28,CASSPPTHSGANVLTF,TGTGCCAGCAGTCCCCCAACACACTCTGGGGCCAACGTCCTGACTTTC
TRBJ2-3,-,TRBD2,TRBV5-4,CASSFGGTSGRGDTQYF,TGTGCCAGCAGCTTTGGAGGGACTAGCGGGAGGGGAGATACGCAGTATTTT
TRBJ2-3,-,-,TRBV29-1,CSVEKGEGRTDTQYF,TGCAGCGTTGAAAAGGGAGAAGGCCGAACAGATACGCAGTATTTT
TRBJ1-5,-,-,TRBV19,CASSISWRGNQPQHF,TGTGCCAGTAGTATAAGCTGGCGGGGCAATCAGCCCCAGCATTTT
TRBJ2-7,-,TRBD1,TRBV30,CACPRTGASYEQYF,TGTGCCTGTCCCCGGACAGGGGCGTCCTACGAGCAGTACTTC
TRBJ2-2,-,TRBD1,TRBV19,CASSMRGHGGELFF,TGTGCCAGTAGTATGAGGGGGCACGGCGGGGAGCTGTTTTTT
TRBJ2-5,-,TRBD1,TRBV27,CASSPDRGRETQYF,TGTGCCAGCAGCCCGGACAGGGGTAGAGAGACCCAGTACTTC
TRBJ2-7,-,-,TRBV6-5,CASSYPPVSYEQYF,TGTGCCAGCAGTTACCCCCCGGTCTCCTACGAGCAGTACTTC
TRBJ2-7,once,-,TRBV28,CASSLGRDFDFEQYF,TGTGCCAGCAGTTTAGGTCGTGATTTTGACTTCGAGCAGTACTTC
TRBJ1-5,-,-,TRBV10-3,CAISESTTGGYNQPQHF,TGTGCCATCAGTGAGTCGACAACCGGGGGATACAATCAGCCCCAGCATTTT
TRBJ2-7,-,TRBD2,TRBV7-2,CASSLGEREEQYF,TGTGCCAGCAGCTTAGGGGAGCGGGAAGAGCAGTACTTC
TRBJ2-1,-,-,TRBV5-4,CASGIIDSYNEQFF,TGTGCCAGCGGAATTATAGACAGCTACAATGAGCAGTTCTTC
TRBJ2-3,-,-,TRBV14,CASSQDFTDTQYF,TGTGCCAGCAGCCAAGACTTCACAGATACGCAGTATTTT
TRBJ1-2,-,TRBD1,TRBV6-1,CASSDIGTGHYGYTF,TGTGCCAGCAGTGACATAGGGACAGGTCACTATGGCTACACCTTC
TRBJ1-5,-,TRBD1,TRBV27,CASSPTGSSNQPQHF,TGTGCCAGCTCCCCGACAGGGAGTAGCAATCAGCCCCAGCATTTT
TRBJ2-1,-,TRBD2,TRBV19,CASSHEGTSGRGEYNEQFF,TGTGCCAGTAGCCATGAGGGGACTAGCGGGAGGGGGGAATACAATGAGCAGTTCTTC
TRBJ1-1,-,TRBD1,TRBV18,CASSRQGGGMNTEAFF,TGTGCCAGCTCACGACAGGGAGGTGGGATGAACACTGAAGCTTTCTTT
TRBJ1-2,-,-,TRBV29-1,CSVVGDIRHYGYTF,TGCAGCGTTGTAGGGGACATAAGACACTATGGCTACACCTTC
TRBJ1-5,-,-,TRBV19,CASSWGPNQPQHF,TGTGCCAGTAGTTGGGGGCCCAATCAGCCCCAGCATTTT
TRBJ2-6,-,-,TRBV28,CASRTSSGANVLTF,TGTGCCAGCAGGACAAGCTCTGGGGCCAACGTCCTGACTTTC
TRBJ1-1,-,-,TRBV7-2,CASSLLGGNTEAFF,TGTGCCAGCAGCTTATTGGGAGGGAACACTGAAGCTTTCTTT
TRBJ1-5,-,TRBD1,TRBV28,CASSRTGNNQPQHF,TGTGCCAGCAGCAGGACAGGGAACAATCAGCCCCAGCATTTT
TRBJ1-2,-,TRBD1,TRBV5-5,CASSAEPGQGNYGYTF,TGTGCCAGCAGCGCAGAACCGGGACAGGGGAACTATGGCTACACCTTC
TRBJ2-1,-,-,TRBV7-9,CASSTGGEYNEQFF,TGTGCCAGCAGCACAGGCGGGGAGTACAATGAGCAGTTCTTC
TRBJ1-6,-,-,TRBV6-1,CASSDPLSQYSYNSPLHF,TGTGCCAGCAGTGACCCTCTGTCACAGTACTCCTATAATTCACCCCTCCACTTT
TRBJ1-5,-,-,TRBV6-5,CASSAFGFPQHF,TGTGCCAGCAGCGCCTTCGGTTTCCCCCAGCATTTT
TRBJ2-1,-,TRBD2,TRBV7-2,CASSSGLAGGWDEQFF,TGTGCCAGCAGCTCGGGACTAGCGGGAGGGTGGGATGAGCAGTTCTTC
TRBJ2-7,-,-,TRBV11-2,CASSLVSASVTYEQYF,TGTGCCAGCAGCTTAGTCTCGGCTAGCGTAACCTACGAGCAGTACTTC
TRBJ2-1,-,TRBD2,TRBV18,CASSPIAGPYNEQFF,TGTGCCAGCTCGCCCATAGCGGGACCTTACAATGAGCAGTTCTTC